The sequence of this T cell receptor beta chain was determined in a study of CD8+CD57+ T cells in acquired aplastic anemia. Study background: An average of 3.2 ug of DNA was obtained from sorted CD4+ and CD8+ cells. Study-wide points: There were over 25 CD8+ CDR3 sequences that occurred in both patients and controls. Simpson's diversity of CD8+ cells was not significantly different in patients compared with controls.

Genomic DNA was employed as the template in profiling TCR beta VDJ and CDR3. TCRdb fed the reads into MiXCR, producing one record per CDR3 protein. The data hold over 150,000 distinct CDR3 sequences, with approximately 48% observed a single time. Germline V CDR1 and CDR2: SGHTA, FQGTGA. V lost 2 bases, J lost 3 bases, and 11 bases stayed unmatched. The CDR3 is 17 residues long. CD8+CD57+ cell expansion had been shown by flow cytometry in patients chosen for sequencing. Severe acquired aplastic anemia was the diagnosis recorded for all patients. This clonotype has ten or more counts. What it binds is not known.

The rearrangement uses TRBV7-3 and TRBJ2-7; TRBD2 agrees at 9 bases. The clonotype originates from a human donor with aplastic anemia. Source material: sorted CD4+, CD8+, or CD8+CD57+ T cells (not recorded which) from PBMCs. The CDR3 DNA reads as TGTGCCAGCAGCTTACGCGGGGGGGCCCCGGGAGACTACGAGCAGTACTTC. Residues: CASSLRGGAPGDYEQYF.